Given below is one T cell receptor (beta chain) in context. Its matching antigen is unknown. The data belong to a study of cytomegalovirus exposure and HLA in healthy donors. Overall study findings and caveats: Most likely, a cluster of highly shared sequence variants arose as a sequencing artifact. Presence/absence analyses assumed roughly uniform sequencing depth across donors. Per a later analysis, about 15,000 TCR beta sequences showed association with HLA alleles at 0.05 false discovery rate.

The V and J ends lost 3 bases and 0 bases respectively, with 12 bases between them. This CDR3 comprises 17 residues. Germline loops: CDR1 KGHSH, CDR2 LQKENI. Both 60 Vbeta primers and 13 Jbeta primers went into the PCR. Sequenced by immunoSEQ multiplex PCR; TCRdb stores in-frame clones only, minus some. Here the sample spans about 190,000 clones, around 86% being singletons. The rearrangement links TRBV18 to TRBJ2-6, with a weak D call TRBD1 (6 bases). Input material: PBMCs. The TCR was taken from a man aged 30-40 years in good health and CMV-seronegative. The CDR3 nucleotides read TGTGCCAGCTCACCTGAGGGGGTCGCCTCTGGGGCCAACGTCCTGACTTTC. Protein: CASSPEGVASGANVLTF.